These 4 T cell receptor beta chains share one sample of origin, sequenced in a study of T-cell memory formation after mild COVID-19. TCRdb passed the 5' RACE reads through MiXCR, listing each CDR3 protein once. The data contain 170,000 or so distinct CDR3 sequences, roughly 23% of them singletons. The material sequenced was PBMCs or a T cell subset sorted from them (not recorded which). The receptors derive from an adult woman who had mild COVID-19 (a few samples of this study predate the infection). Cell type and time point are not known.

This clonotype was seen a few times. The V call is TRBV24-1, the J call TRBJ2-5, with 9 nucleotides matching TRBD1. The length of the CDR3 is 14 residues. The germline V gene has CDR1 KGHDR and CDR2 SFDVKD. Germline trimming cut 4 bases from V and 6 bases from J; bases unmatched to any gene: 5. In DNA form, the CDR3 reads TGTGCCACCAGTGACGGGACAGGGTGGAAGACCCAGTACTTC. This translates into CATSDGTGWKTQYF.

The genes are TRBV29-1 and TRBJ1-1; no reliable D call. The CDR3 sequence is 14 residues long. V lost 6 bases and J 3 bases, leaving 17 bases between the germline ends. The germline V gene encodes CDR1 SQVTM and CDR2 ANQGSEA. The CDR3 is CSVIQTREHTEAFF. CDR3 nucleotide sequence: TGCAGCGTCATCCAAACCCGGGAACACACTGAAGCTTTCTTT.

This clonotype has more than one count but fewer than ten. J is TRBJ2-1 and V is TRBV5-6, with a tentative D call TRBD2 (7 bases). Looked up from germline, CDR1 is SGHDT and CDR2 is YYEEEE. The CDR3 totals 15 residues. V was trimmed by 0 bases and J by 6 bases, leaving 13 bases between them. CDR3 DNA: TGTGCCAGCAGCTTGGAGGGCGGGGGCCTCAATGAGCAGTTCTTC. Translated, it gives CASSLEGGGLNEQFF.

This rearrangement joins TRBV30 to TRBJ2-2, with D unclear. Germline CDR1 GTSNPN, CDR2 SVGIG (reference sequence). The V end lost 0 bases, the J end lost 5 bases, and 7 bases lay between the germline ends. This CDR3 contains 13 residues. The CDR3 protein is CAWSVGRTGELFF. The CDR3 DNA is TGTGCCTGGAGTGTAGGTCGTACCGGGGAGCTGTTTTTT. The whole variable domain, filled in from reference TRBV30 and TRBJ2-2, reads SQTIHQWPATLVQPVGSPLSLECTVEGTSNPNLYWYRQAAGRGLQLLFYSVGIGQISSEVPQNLSASRPQDRQFILSSKKLLLSDSGFYLCAWSVGRTGELFFGEGSRLTVL.